This is a list of T cell receptor beta chains from one sample in a study of cytomegalovirus exposure and HLA in healthy donors. The protocol was immunoSEQ multiplex PCR, while the TCRdb copy is restricted to in-frame clones and leaves out a portion. The repertoire has about 64,000 clones, approximately 90% of them found once; the top ten carry over 1%. The specimen sequenced was PBMCs. All receptors derive from a woman under 30 in good health and CMV-seronegative. Each CDR3 is given with its conserved first and last residue. Each record gives: clone size, D gene, J gene, CDR3 length, V gene, CDR3 protein, CDR3 DNA. D genes are given only for firm matches. Rows may omit the clone size; those that give it use once, few, many or a size class.

abundance: .; d_gene: TRBD1; j_gene: TRBJ1-1; len: 11; v_gene: TRBV20-1; CDR3aa: CSAGQAFEAFF; CDR3nt: TGCAGTGCTGGACAGGCCTTTGAAGCTTTCTTT
abundance: .; d_gene: .; j_gene: TRBJ2-1; len: 13; v_gene: TRBV5-6; CDR3aa: CASSSLTVPEQFF; CDR3nt: TGTGCCAGCAGCTCCCTGACAGTGCCGGAGCAGTTCTTC
abundance: .; d_gene: .; j_gene: TRBJ2-3; len: 14; v_gene: TRBV9; CDR3aa: CASSVHTRADTQYF; CDR3nt: TGTGCCAGCAGCGTACACACTAGAGCAGATACGCAGTATTTT
abundance: once; d_gene: .; j_gene: TRBJ1-1; len: 15; v_gene: TRBV5-1; CDR3aa: CASSLGTGPNTEAFF; CDR3nt: TGCGCCAGCAGCTTGGGCACAGGGCCGAACACTGAAGCTTTCTTT
abundance: .; d_gene: .; j_gene: TRBJ2-2; len: 16; v_gene: TRBV9; CDR3aa: CASSVAGTDHTGELFF; CDR3nt: TGTGCCAGCAGCGTAGCGGGAACAGACCACACCGGGGAGCTGTTTTTT
abundance: once; d_gene: TRBD2; j_gene: TRBJ2-7; len: 15; v_gene: TRBV7-2; CDR3aa: CASSLIAGGTYEQYF; CDR3nt: TGTGCCAGCAGCTTAATAGCGGGAGGAACCTACGAGCAGTACTTC
abundance: .; d_gene: TRBD1; j_gene: TRBJ2-5; len: 15; v_gene: TRBV25-1; CDR3aa: CASSDRGQGGETQYF; CDR3nt: TGTGCCAGCAGTGATCGGGGACAGGGCGGAGAGACCCAGTACTTC
abundance: once; d_gene: .; j_gene: TRBJ1-1; len: 15; v_gene: TRBV15; CDR3aa: CATSPNPKDSWRAFF; CDR3nt: TGTGCCACCAGCCCAAATCCAAAGGACTCCTGGCGCGCTTTCTTT
abundance: .; d_gene: .; j_gene: TRBJ2-7; len: 14; v_gene: TRBV6-5; CDR3aa: CASREGSDYYEQYF; CDR3nt: TGTGCCAGCAGAGAGGGCAGCGATTACTACGAGCAGTACTTC
abundance: medium-sized; d_gene: .; j_gene: TRBJ2-7; len: 14; v_gene: TRBV5-3; CDR3aa: CARSLALGAKEQYF; CDR3nt: TGTGCCAGAAGCTTGGCCTTGGGCGCTAAAGAGCAGTACTTC
abundance: few; d_gene: .; j_gene: TRBJ2-3; len: 18; v_gene: TRBV28; CDR3aa: CASSLHKDSYGSTDTQYF; CDR3nt: TGTGCCAGCAGCCTACACAAGGACAGCTATGGGAGCACAGATACGCAGTATTTT
abundance: .; d_gene: TRBD1; j_gene: TRBJ1-1; len: 12; v_gene: TRBV29-1; CDR3aa: CSVGTGGTEAFF; CDR3nt: TGCAGCGTTGGGACAGGGGGCACTGAAGCTTTCTTT
abundance: .; d_gene: TRBD2; j_gene: TRBJ2-5; len: 15; v_gene: TRBV5-1; CDR3aa: CASSLSGGLVETQYF; CDR3nt: TGCGCCAGCAGCCTTAGCGGGGGGCTGGTTGAGACCCAGTACTTC
abundance: .; d_gene: .; j_gene: TRBJ1-4; len: 14; v_gene: TRBV11-3; CDR3aa: CASSLTDSSEKLFF; CDR3nt: TGTGCCAGCAGCTTGACAGACAGCTCTGAAAAACTGTTTTTT
abundance: .; d_gene: TRBD2; j_gene: TRBJ2-3; len: 17; v_gene: TRBV27; CDR3aa: CASSLWWLAGGTDTQYF; CDR3nt: TGTGCCAGCAGTTTATGGTGGCTAGCGGGAGGCACAGATACGCAGTATTTT
abundance: .; d_gene: .; j_gene: TRBJ1-3; len: 16; v_gene: TRBV10-3; CDR3aa: CAISVGGLSSGNTIYF; CDR3nt: TGTGCCATCAGTGTCGGGGGGCTATCCTCTGGAAACACCATATATTTT
abundance: .; d_gene: TRBD2; j_gene: TRBJ2-5; len: 14; v_gene: TRBV5-1; CDR3aa: CASSRGTSQETQYF; CDR3nt: TGCGCCAGCAGCAGGGGGACTAGCCAAGAGACCCAGTACTTC
abundance: once; d_gene: TRBD1; j_gene: TRBJ1-1; len: 14; v_gene: TRBV6-6; CDR3aa: CASSLQQGGTEAFF; CDR3nt: TGTGCCAGCAGTCTACAACAGGGGGGGACTGAAGCTTTCTTT
abundance: .; d_gene: .; j_gene: TRBJ1-5; len: 17; v_gene: TRBV4-1; CDR3aa: CASSLEASRVHNQPQHF; CDR3nt: TGCGCCAGCAGCCTTGAGGCCAGCAGGGTTCACAATCAGCCCCAGCATTTT
abundance: .; d_gene: .; j_gene: TRBJ1-1; len: 15; v_gene: TRBV5-4; CDR3aa: CASSLDGRMNTEAFF; CDR3nt: TGTGCCAGCAGCTTGGATGGGAGGATGAACACTGAAGCTTTCTTT
abundance: once; d_gene: .; j_gene: TRBJ1-5; len: 15; v_gene: TRBV6-1; CDR3aa: CASSEDGGGRRPQHF; CDR3nt: TGTGCCAGCAGTGAAGACGGGGGTGGGAGGCGACCCCAGCATTTT
abundance: .; d_gene: TRBD1; j_gene: TRBJ1-2; len: 13; v_gene: TRBV19; CDR3aa: CATSRGRSYGYTF; CDR3nt: TGTGCCACTTCCAGGGGGCGAAGCTATGGCTACACCTTC
abundance: .; d_gene: .; j_gene: TRBJ2-3; len: 14; v_gene: TRBV7-9; CDR3aa: CASSSFIGTDTQYF; CDR3nt: TGTGCCAGCAGCTCCTTTATCGGCACAGATACGCAGTATTTT
abundance: .; d_gene: .; j_gene: TRBJ1-1; len: 15; v_gene: TRBV4-3; CDR3aa: CASSQVVFLPPEAFF; CDR3nt: TGCGCCAGCAGCCAAGTTGTTTTTCTCCCCCCTGAAGCTTTCTTT
abundance: .; d_gene: .; j_gene: TRBJ1-4; len: 15; v_gene: TRBV4-1; CDR3aa: CASSQGPGGNEKLFF; CDR3nt: TGCGCCAGCAGCCAAGGGCCTGGAGGGAACGAAAAACTGTTTTTT
abundance: .; d_gene: TRBD1; j_gene: TRBJ1-2; len: 15; v_gene: TRBV19; CDR3aa: CASSAPTGGTSGYTF; CDR3nt: TGTGCCAGTAGTGCACCTACAGGGGGAACGAGTGGCTACACCTTC
abundance: .; d_gene: .; j_gene: TRBJ1-2; len: 14; v_gene: TRBV30; CDR3aa: CAWKDGRLNYGYTF; CDR3nt: TGTGCCTGGAAGGACGGGAGACTTAACTATGGCTACACCTTC
abundance: .; d_gene: .; j_gene: TRBJ2-3; len: 11; v_gene: TRBV20-1; CDR3aa: CSAPRPDTQYF; CDR3nt: TGCAGTGCGCCGCGTCCAGATACGCAGTATTTT
abundance: .; d_gene: .; j_gene: TRBJ1-4; len: 15; v_gene: TRBV18; CDR3aa: CASSQNGANNEKLFF; CDR3nt: TGTGCCAGCTCACAAAACGGAGCGAATAATGAAAAACTGTTTTTT
abundance: .; d_gene: .; j_gene: TRBJ2-7; len: 13; v_gene: TRBV29-1; CDR3aa: CSVVPNIPGEQYF; CDR3nt: TGCAGCGTTGTCCCGAACATCCCGGGAGAGCAGTACTTC
abundance: .; d_gene: .; j_gene: TRBJ1-1; len: 15; v_gene: TRBV7-9; CDR3aa: CASSPVGAQNTEAFF; CDR3nt: TGTGCCAGCAGTCCGGTGGGGGCTCAGAACACTGAAGCTTTCTTT
abundance: .; d_gene: .; j_gene: TRBJ2-1; len: 11; v_gene: TRBV7-2; CDR3aa: CASSPINEQFF; CDR3nt: TGTGCCAGCAGCCCTATCAATGAGCAGTTCTTC
abundance: .; d_gene: .; j_gene: TRBJ1-2; len: 16; v_gene: TRBV4-1; CDR3aa: CASSQSPGDRGYGYTF; CDR3nt: TGCGCCAGCAGCCAAAGCCCGGGAGATCGGGGCTATGGCTACACCTTC
abundance: .; d_gene: .; j_gene: TRBJ1-1; len: 14; v_gene: TRBV13; CDR3aa: CASGGTRRGTEAFF; CDR3nt: TGTGCCAGTGGTGGTACCAGAAGGGGGACCGAAGCTTTCTTT